This is a list of T cell receptor beta chains from one sample in a study of shared T cell receptors in the human thymus. The assay was immunoSEQ multiplex PCR, and TCRdb's table has in-frame clones only and misses some. The sample includes around 730,000 clones, 80% to 90% of them seen just once. These data were likewise used in another study, on human thymus T cells.

What was sequenced was thymocytes. These receptors were collected from a girl in the first two years of life with a congenital heart defect. CDR3s include the opening cysteine and the closing phenylalanine or tryptophan. A D gene is named only where the DNA matches it firmly. Clone size is shown for a subset of rows, as once, few, many or a class of expanded clone.

v_gene	d_gene	abundance	j_gene	CDR3nt	CDR3aa
TRBV2	-	-	TRBJ2-2	TGTGCCAGCAGTGTTAGGGACATCCCCACCGGGGAGCTGTTTTTT	CASSVRDIPTGELFF
TRBV15	TRBD1	once	TRBJ1-5	TGTGCCACCAGCAGAGTAGGGTTCATTGGGCAGGGGGCCGCCTACCTGGGCCATCAGCCCCAGCATTTT	CATSRVGFIGQGAAYLGHQPQHF
TRBV10-3	TRBD1	-	TRBJ1-2	TGTGCCATCAGTGAGTCGGGGCGCGGGACAGTGATGGATGGCTACACCTTC	CAISESGRGTVMDGYTF
TRBV4-1	-	once	TRBJ1-1	TGCGCCAGCAGCCGTTTCGGGGTTACTGAAGCTTTCTTT	CASSRFGVTEAFF
TRBV11-2	TRBD1	-	TRBJ1-3	TGTGCCAGCAGCCTCCAACAGGGGTTCTCTGGAAACACCATATATTTT	CASSLQQGFSGNTIYF
TRBV9	-	-	TRBJ1-2	TGTGCCAGCAGCGTCCCTATGGGCTCTGGCTACACCTTC	CASSVPMGSGYTF
TRBV28	-	once	TRBJ1-1	TGTGCCAGCAGTTTATGCCCACCCCCCACAAAGAACACTGAAGCTTTCTTT	CASSLCPPPTKNTEAFF
TRBV10-3	TRBD2	-	TRBJ2-2	TGTGCCATCAGTGAGTCCGTAGCGGGGAAATCCACCGGGGAGCTGTTTTTT	CAISESVAGKSTGELFF
TRBV5-6	-	-	TRBJ2-2	TGTGCCAGCAGCCCTCTGGGGGGAGGTGACACCGGGGAGCTGTTTTTT	CASSPLGGGDTGELFF
TRBV5-1	TRBD1	-	TRBJ2-3	TGCGCCAGCAGCTTTCCCCGACAGGGGAGGCGCACAGATACGCAGTATTTT	CASSFPRQGRRTDTQYF
TRBV2	TRBD1	-	TRBJ1-5	TGTGCCAGCAGGAGGGACAGGGAAAGAAGCCGCGAGCCCCAGCATTTT	CASRRDRERSREPQHF
TRBV5-6	-	-	TRBJ2-5	TGTGCCAGCAGCCTTGGAGGTGGTTCCCAAGAGACCCAGTACTTC	CASSLGGGSQETQYF
TRBV5-6	-	-	TRBJ1-5	TGTGCCAGCAGCCAACACAGGAGACGGAGCAATCAGCCCCAGCATTTT	CASSQHRRRSNQPQHF
TRBV18	-	-	TRBJ2-2	TGTGCCAGCTCACCATACCCAGCCGGGGAGCTGTTTTTT	CASSPYPAGELFF
TRBV4-1	-	-	TRBJ2-5	TGCGCCAGCAGCCAAGGACTAGTCCAAGAGACCCAGTACTTC	CASSQGLVQETQYF
TRBV29-1	TRBD1	-	TRBJ2-5	TGCAGCGTTGAGAGACAGGGTGGTACAGAGACCCAGTACTTC	CSVERQGGTETQYF
TRBV29-1	-	-	TRBJ2-7	TGCAGCGTTGAAGACCGACTCCCCCCCTACGAGCAGTACTTC	CSVEDRLPPYEQYF
TRBV5-1	-	-	TRBJ1-1	TGCGCCAGCAGCTTGTCCAGGAACACTGAAGCTTTCTTT	CASSLSRNTEAFF
TRBV2	TRBD2	-	TRBJ2-7	TGTGCCAGCGGGGGACTACAAAAGAGCTCCTACGAGCAGTACTTC	CASGGLQKSSYEQYF
TRBV7-9	-	once	TRBJ1-6	TGTGCCAGCAGCTTACGAGGGAATAATTCACCCCTCCACTTT	CASSLRGNNSPLHF
TRBV4-3	TRBD2	-	TRBJ2-3	TGCGCCAGCAGCCAAGATGATAGCGGGGGGCCCCCAGATACGCAGTATTTT	CASSQDDSGGPPDTQYF
TRBV5-1	-	-	TRBJ2-4	TGCGCCAGCAGCTTAGGAAAACAGGGCAAAAACATTCAGTACTTC	CASSLGKQGKNIQYF
TRBV13	-	-	TRBJ2-7	TGTGCCAGCAGCTTAGGCCGTGTTCGGTCCTACGAGCAGTACTTC	CASSLGRVRSYEQYF
TRBV7-3	-	-	TRBJ2-3	TGTGCCAGCAGCAGAGGGCAGGGGCACAGTGGTTATGCAGATACGCAGTATTTT	CASSRGQGHSGYADTQYF
TRBV7-2	-	-	TRBJ2-3	TGTGCCAGCAGCTCCCCTCCATCGCGGTTAGGAATCACAGATACGCAGTATTTT	CASSSPPSRLGITDTQYF
TRBV7-9	-	-	TRBJ1-2	TGTGCCAGCAGCCACTGGACAGACTGGGATAACTATGGCTACACCTTC	CASSHWTDWDNYGYTF
TRBV4-3	TRBD1	few	TRBJ1-2	TGCGCCAGCAGCCAAGATTTGTTCCCGGGGGCGAGTGGGCAGGGGGCTTATGGCTACACCTTC	CASSQDLFPGASGQGAYGYTF
TRBV6-1	TRBD1	few	TRBJ1-2	TGTGCCAGCAGTGTAAACCCGGGACAGGGCAACTATGGCTACACCTTC	CASSVNPGQGNYGYTF
TRBV7-6	-	-	TRBJ1-2	TGTGCCAGCAGCCCGGTTTTAGAGGGTAACTATGGCTACACCTTC	CASSPVLEGNYGYTF
TRBV29-1	TRBD1	once	TRBJ1-1	TGCAGCGGTAAGGGGGCGCGGAGGGCTGAAGCTTTCTTT	CSGKGARRAEAFF
TRBV4-1	TRBD1	-	TRBJ1-2	TGCGCCAGCAGCCTACCGACAGGGAACTATGGCTACACCTTC	CASSLPTGNYGYTF
TRBV7-9	TRBD1	-	TRBJ1-1	TGTGCCAGCAGCTTATTGGACAGGGTTCGGTGGGAGACTGAAGCTTTCTTT	CASSLLDRVRWETEAFF
TRBV27	-	-	TRBJ1-1	TGTGCCAGCAGTTTATCCGACCTAGACACTGAAGCTTTCTTT	CASSLSDLDTEAFF
TRBV25-1	-	-	TRBJ1-2	TGTGCCAGCAGTGAATCGGGCTATGGCTACACCTTC	CASSESGYGYTF
TRBV10-2	-	-	TRBJ2-1	TGCGCCAGCAGTGAGGGGCCCCATTCTTACAATGAGCAGTTCTTC	CASSEGPHSYNEQFF
TRBV9	-	-	TRBJ2-3	TGTGCCAGCAGCGTACGGTCGGGCAGGGGTTCCACAGATACGCAGTATTTT	CASSVRSGRGSTDTQYF
TRBV6-5	TRBD1	-	TRBJ1-2	TGTGCCAGCAGTAGACAGGGATGTGGCTACACCTTC	CASSRQGCGYTF
TRBV5-1	TRBD1	few	TRBJ1-6	TGCGCCAGCAGCCCTCGGACAGGCCTCAACTATAATTCACCCCTCCACTTT	CASSPRTGLNYNSPLHF
TRBV6-5	-	-	TRBJ1-5	TGTGCCAGCACCCCCGCGGGTTTTTGCAATCAGCCCCAGCATTTT	CASTPAGFCNQPQHF
TRBV10-3	-	-	TRBJ2-5	TGTGCCAGCTCTTCGGGGGGCCGCGGGGAAGAGACCCAGTACTTC	CASSSGGRGEETQYF
TRBV7-9	-	-	TRBJ2-4	TGTGCCAGCAGTTATTACCGGGGTCGGCGAGCCAAAAACATTCAGTACTTC	CASSYYRGRRAKNIQYF
TRBV30	-	-	TRBJ1-6	TGTGCCATGTCTACGGGACACCGCAATTCACCCCTCCACTTT	CAMSTGHRNSPLHF
TRBV6-1	-	-	TRBJ1-4	TGTGCCAGCAGTGAATACGGGAATGAAAAACTGTTTTTT	CASSEYGNEKLFF
TRBV14	TRBD1	-	TRBJ1-2	TGTGCCAGCAGCCAAGCATTCACCGGGACAGGGGGCCACTATGGCTACACCTTC	CASSQAFTGTGGHYGYTF
TRBV7-2	-	-	TRBJ2-7	TGTGCCAGCAGCTTCATAGCGGAATACTCCTACGAGCAGTACTTC	CASSFIAEYSYEQYF
TRBV29-1	-	-	TRBJ1-1	TGCAGCGTTGACGCCCTCGGGATACGAATAGAAGAAGCTTTCTTT	CSVDALGIRIEEAFF
TRBV25-1	-	-	TRBJ1-3	TGTGCCAGCAGACAAGGAAACACCATATATTTT	CASRQGNTIYF
TRBV14	TRBD1	few	TRBJ2-3	TGTGCCAGCAGCGAGGACAGGGGCACGGATACGCAGTATTTT	CASSEDRGTDTQYF
TRBV4-1	TRBD1	once	TRBJ1-5	TGCGCCAGCAGCCTACCTGGACAGGCGCTTCGGCCCCAGCATTTT	CASSLPGQALRPQHF
TRBV15	TRBD1	-	TRBJ1-2	TGTGCCACCAGCAGAGATGGGGAACAGGGGGCGGGAAACTATGGCTACACCTTC	CATSRDGEQGAGNYGYTF
TRBV5-8	-	-	TRBJ2-6	TGTGCCAGCAGCTTAAGAGGGTCCGGGGCCAACGTCCTGACTTTC	CASSLRGSGANVLTF
TRBV19	-	-	TRBJ1-1	TGTGCCAGTACCGGACAGTCCGATCTGAACACTGAAGCTTTCTTT	CASTGQSDLNTEAFF
TRBV5-5	TRBD1	-	TRBJ1-2	TGTGCCAGCAGCCGGGACAGCTATGGCTACACCTTC	CASSRDSYGYTF
TRBV6-1	TRBD1	-	TRBJ1-4	TGTGCCAGCAGGGAGGGACAGGCGGATGAAAAACTGTTTTTT	CASREGQADEKLFF
TRBV19	-	-	TRBJ2-7	TGTGCCAGTAGTATAGCTTCAACAGGTCACGAGCAGTACTTC	CASSIASTGHEQYF
TRBV10-3	TRBD2	-	TRBJ2-2	TGTGCCATCTTTCGTAGCGGGTTATACGCCGGGGAGCTGTTTTTT	CAIFRSGLYAGELFF
TRBV7-2	TRBD1	-	TRBJ1-2	TGTGCCAGCAGGGCCCACGCCGGGACAGCCTATGGCTACACCTTC	CASRAHAGTAYGYTF